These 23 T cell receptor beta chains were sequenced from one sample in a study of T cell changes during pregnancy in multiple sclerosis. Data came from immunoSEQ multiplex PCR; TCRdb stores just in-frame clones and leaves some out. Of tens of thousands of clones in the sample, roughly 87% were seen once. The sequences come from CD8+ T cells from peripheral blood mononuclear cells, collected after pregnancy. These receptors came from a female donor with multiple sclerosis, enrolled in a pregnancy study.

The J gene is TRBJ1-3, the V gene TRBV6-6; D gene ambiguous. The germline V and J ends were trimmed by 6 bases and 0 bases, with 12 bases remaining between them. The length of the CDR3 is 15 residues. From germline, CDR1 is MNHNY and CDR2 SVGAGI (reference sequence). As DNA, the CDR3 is TGTGCCAGCAGAATCGGACTTAACTCTGGAAACACCATATATTTT. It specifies CASRIGLNSGNTIYF.

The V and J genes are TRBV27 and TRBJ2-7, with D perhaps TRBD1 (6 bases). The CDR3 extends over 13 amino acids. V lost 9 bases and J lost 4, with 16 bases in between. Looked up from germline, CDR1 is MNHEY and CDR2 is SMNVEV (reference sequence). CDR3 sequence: CASITGSGYEQYF. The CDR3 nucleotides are TGTGCCAGTATAACAGGGTCGGGATACGAGCAGTACTTC.

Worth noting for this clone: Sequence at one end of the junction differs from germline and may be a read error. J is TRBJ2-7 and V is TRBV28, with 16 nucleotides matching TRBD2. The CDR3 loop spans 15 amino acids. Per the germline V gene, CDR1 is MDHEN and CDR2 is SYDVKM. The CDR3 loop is CASSFIVGTSGRAIF. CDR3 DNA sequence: TGTGCCAGCAGTTTTATCGTAGGGACTAGCGGGAGGGCCATCTTC.

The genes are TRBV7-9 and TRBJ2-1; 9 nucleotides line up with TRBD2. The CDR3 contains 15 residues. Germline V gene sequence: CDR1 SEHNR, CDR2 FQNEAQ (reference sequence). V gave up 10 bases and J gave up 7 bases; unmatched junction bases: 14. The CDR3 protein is CATPRAGGPSNEQFF. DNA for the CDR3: TGTGCCACCCCCCGGGCGGGAGGGCCGAGTAATGAGCAGTTCTTC.

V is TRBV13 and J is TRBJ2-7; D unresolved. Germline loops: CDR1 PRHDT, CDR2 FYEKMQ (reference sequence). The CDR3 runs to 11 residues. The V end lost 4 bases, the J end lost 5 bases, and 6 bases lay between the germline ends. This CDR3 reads CASSSPDEQYF. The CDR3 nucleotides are TGTGCCAGCAGCTCCCCAGACGAGCAGTACTTC.

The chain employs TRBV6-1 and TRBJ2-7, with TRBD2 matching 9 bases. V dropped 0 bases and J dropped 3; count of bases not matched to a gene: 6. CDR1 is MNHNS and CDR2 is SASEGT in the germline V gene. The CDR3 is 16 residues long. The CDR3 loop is CASSEAASGASYEQYF. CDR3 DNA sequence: TGTGCCAGCAGTGAAGCGGCTAGCGGGGCGAGCTACGAGCAGTACTTC.

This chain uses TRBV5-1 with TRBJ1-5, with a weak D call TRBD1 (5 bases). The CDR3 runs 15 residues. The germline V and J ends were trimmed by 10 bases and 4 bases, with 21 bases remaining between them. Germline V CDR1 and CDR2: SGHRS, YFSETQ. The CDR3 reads CAGRLDSAFNQPQHF. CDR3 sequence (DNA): TGCGCCGGACGACTAGACAGCGCCTTTAATCAGCCCCAGCATTTT.

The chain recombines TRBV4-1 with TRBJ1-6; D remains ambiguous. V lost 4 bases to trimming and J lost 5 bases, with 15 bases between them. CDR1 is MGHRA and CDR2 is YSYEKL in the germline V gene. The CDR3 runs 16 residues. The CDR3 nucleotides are TGCGCCAGCAGCCGTGGCGGCGGGGTCCATAATTCACCCCTCCACTTT. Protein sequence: CASSRGGGVHNSPLHF.

CDR3 nucleotide sequence: TGTGCCAGCAGCCGCTGGTCTAGCGGGAGCGCAGATACGCAGTATTTT. Protein product: CASSRWSSGSADTQYF. The rearrangement joins TRBV7-6 to TRBJ2-3, with 10 bases matching TRBD2. The germline gives CDR1 SGHVS, CDR2 FNYEAQ. The ends lost 5 bases at V and 4 bases at J; junction bases unmatched: 9. The CDR3 has 16 amino acids.

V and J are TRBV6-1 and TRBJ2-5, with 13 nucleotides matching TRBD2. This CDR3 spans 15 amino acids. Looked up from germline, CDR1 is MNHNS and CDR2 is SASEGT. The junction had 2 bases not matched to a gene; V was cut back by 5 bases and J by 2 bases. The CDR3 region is CASSQLAGGQETQYF. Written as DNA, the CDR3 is TGTGCCAGCAGTCAACTAGCGGGAGGGCAAGAGACCCAGTACTTC.

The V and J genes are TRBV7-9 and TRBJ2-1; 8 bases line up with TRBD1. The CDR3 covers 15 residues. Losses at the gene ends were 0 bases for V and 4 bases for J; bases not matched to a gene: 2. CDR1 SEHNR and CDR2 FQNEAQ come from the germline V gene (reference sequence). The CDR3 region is CASSLAGQVYNEQFF. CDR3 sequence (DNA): TGTGCCAGCAGCTTAGCGGGACAGGTATACAATGAGCAGTTCTTC. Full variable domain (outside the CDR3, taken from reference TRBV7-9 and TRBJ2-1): DTGVSQNPRHKITKRGQNVTFRCDPISEHNRLYWYRQTLGQGPEFLTYFQNEAQLEKSRLLSDRFSAERPKGSFSTLEIQRTEQGDSAMYLCASSLAGQVYNEQFFGPGTRLTVL.

CDR3 loop: CASSLSAGPGTNYGYTF. The CDR3 DNA sequence: TGTGCCAGCAGCTTAAGTGCCGGTCCGGGTACTAACTATGGCTACACCTTC. The V and J genes are TRBV5-5 and TRBJ1-2; no definite D call. CDR3 length: 17 residues. Trimming took 2 bases from V and 0 from J, leaving 17 bases between them. Per germline, CDR1 SGHKS and CDR2 YYEKEE (reference sequence).

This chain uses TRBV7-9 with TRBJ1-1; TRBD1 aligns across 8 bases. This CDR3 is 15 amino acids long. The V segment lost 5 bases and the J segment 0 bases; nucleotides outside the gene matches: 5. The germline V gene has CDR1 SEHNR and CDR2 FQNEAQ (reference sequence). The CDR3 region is CASSTRTGLNTEAFF. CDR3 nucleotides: TGTGCCAGCAGCACTAGGACAGGGCTGAACACTGAAGCTTTCTTT.

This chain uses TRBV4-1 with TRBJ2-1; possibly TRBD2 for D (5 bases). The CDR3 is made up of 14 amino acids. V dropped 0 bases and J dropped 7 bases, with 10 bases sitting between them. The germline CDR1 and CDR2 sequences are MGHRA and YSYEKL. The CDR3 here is CASSQDLATNEQFF. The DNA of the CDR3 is TGCGCCAGCAGCCAAGATCTAGCTACGAATGAGCAGTTCTTC.

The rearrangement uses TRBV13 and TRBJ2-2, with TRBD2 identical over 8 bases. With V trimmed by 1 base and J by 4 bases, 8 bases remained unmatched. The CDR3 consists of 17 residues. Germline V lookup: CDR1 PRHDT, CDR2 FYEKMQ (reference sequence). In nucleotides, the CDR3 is TGTGCCAGCAGCTTAGACCCCGGGACTAGAGGCACCGGGGAGCTGTTTTTT. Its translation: CASSLDPGTRGTGELFF.

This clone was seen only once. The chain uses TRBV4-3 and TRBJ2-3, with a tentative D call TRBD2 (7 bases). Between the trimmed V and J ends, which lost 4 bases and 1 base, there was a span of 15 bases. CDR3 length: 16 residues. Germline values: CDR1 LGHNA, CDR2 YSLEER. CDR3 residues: CASSPSRGRGTDTQYF. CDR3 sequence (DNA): TGCGCCAGCAGCCCCTCGAGGGGGAGGGGCACAGATACGCAGTATTTT.

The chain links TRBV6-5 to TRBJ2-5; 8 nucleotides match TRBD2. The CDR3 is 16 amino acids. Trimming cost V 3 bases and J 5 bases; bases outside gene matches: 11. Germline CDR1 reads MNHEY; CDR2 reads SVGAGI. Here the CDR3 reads CASSYGSGRALETQYF. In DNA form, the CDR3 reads TGTGCCAGCAGTTATGGTTCCGGGAGGGCCCTGGAGACCCAGTACTTC.

CDR3 residues: CASSYGVGEGSEQFF. CDR3 DNA: TGTGCCAGCAGCTATGGGGTAGGGGAGGGGAGTGAGCAGTTCTTC. V is TRBV7-6 and J is TRBJ2-1, with 7 bases aligning to TRBD2. Germline V gene sequence: CDR1 SGHVS, CDR2 FNYEAQ. The CDR3 covers 15 residues. V lost 4 bases, J lost 9 bases, and 12 bases stayed unmatched.

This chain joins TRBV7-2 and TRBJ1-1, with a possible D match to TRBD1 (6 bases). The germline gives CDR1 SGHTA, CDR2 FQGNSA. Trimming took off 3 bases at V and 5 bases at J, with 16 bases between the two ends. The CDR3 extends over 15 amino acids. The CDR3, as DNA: TGTGCCAGCAGCTTGAACAGGGTTTCGGGGACTGAAGCTTTCTTT. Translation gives CASSLNRVSGTEAFF.

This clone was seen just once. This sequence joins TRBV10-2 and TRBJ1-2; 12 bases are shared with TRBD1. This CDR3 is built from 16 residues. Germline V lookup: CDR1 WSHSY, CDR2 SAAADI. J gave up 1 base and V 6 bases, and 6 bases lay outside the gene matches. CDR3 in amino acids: CASRDRDRGLNYGYTF. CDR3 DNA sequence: TGCGCCAGCAGGGACCGGGACAGGGGGCTTAACTATGGCTACACCTTC.

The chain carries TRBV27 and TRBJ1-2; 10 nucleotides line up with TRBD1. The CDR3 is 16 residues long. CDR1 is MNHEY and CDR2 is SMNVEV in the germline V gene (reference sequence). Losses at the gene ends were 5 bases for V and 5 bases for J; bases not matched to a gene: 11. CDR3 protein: CASSQSPGTGVYGYTF. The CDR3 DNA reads TGTGCCAGCAGTCAATCCCCCGGGACAGGGGTATATGGCTACACCTTC.

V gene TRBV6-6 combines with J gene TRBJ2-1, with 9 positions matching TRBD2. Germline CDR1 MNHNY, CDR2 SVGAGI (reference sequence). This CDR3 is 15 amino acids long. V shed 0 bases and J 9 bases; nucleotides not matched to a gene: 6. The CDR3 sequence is CASSYSGGRAGEQFF. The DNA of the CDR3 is TGTGCCAGCAGTTACTCCGGCGGGAGGGCCGGTGAGCAGTTCTTC.

The CDR3 DNA follows: TGTGCCAGCAGTTCCCGGGACTTCACAGATACGCAGTATTTT. This sequence encodes CASSSRDFTDTQYF. This chain connects TRBV13 to TRBJ2-3; tentatively, D is TRBD2 (6 bases). Between the trimmed V and J ends, which lost 6 bases and 2 bases, there was a span of 12 bases. The germline V gene encodes CDR1 PRHDT and CDR2 FYEKMQ (reference sequence). This CDR3 contains 14 residues.